This T cell receptor (beta chain) was identified in a study of blood T cell repertoires in COVID-19 (dated by TCRdb to about 2020). For context, the study as a whole: Collaborator samples came from the United States, Italy and Spain and covered acute and convalescent phases of COVID-19. The prospective study material was composed of cDNA or gDNA derived from T cells, B-cell-depleted T cells, or PBMCs. Deeply sampled blood TCRbeta repertoires from subjects exposed to, actively infected with, or recovered from COVID-19 were included in the dataset. A freely available public database, intended as a resource for researchers studying the immune response to SARS-CoV-2, is where the repertoires were released. Samples came from the ongoing ImmuneRACE study (first 160 participants) plus 1,254 subjects from 6 global collaborators. Nearly every sample came with metadata listing a de-identified subject ID, COVID-19 status, age in years and sex. Where HLA class I and class II types were available, the types were taken from metadata supplied by the sample provider, not from assay-based typing.

The study at large found these results: The amount of clinical and demographic metadata varied by source and participant and was provided uncurated.

TCRbeta CDR3 regions were amplified from genomic DNA by means of the immunoSEQ Assay, a bias-controlled multiplex PCR. The paper's processing steps were these. Within the assay, amplification of reference gene primers was used to estimate how many nucleated cells each sample contained. To quantify the absolute abundance of each unique TCRbeta CDR3 rearrangement, sequence reads were collapsed and filtered. Productive Simpson clonality was computed per sample as the square root of Simpson's diversity index over productive rearrangements. Here the immuneACCESS table is served through TCRdb, limited to in-frame sequences with V and J called. Missing clones are a known gap in these copies; in checked studies unresolved V genes cover under half, and the rest lacks a known reason. V, J and clone size are taken as reported in that table, and D and trimming were inferred from the DNA itself. The sample data list roughly 87,000 clones, and about 85% of these were observed just once. Approximately 2.8% of the sample comes from the top ten.

Reading the germline V gene gives CDR1 MNHEY and CDR2 SVGEGT. The CDR3 contains 13 residues, cysteine and phenylalanine counted. Of all the DNA, just the CDR3 is kept, 39 bases in frame from base 1. At the junction V is shortened by 2 bases and J by 13 bases, with 17 bases in between. As regards this clone: Its specific antigen is unknown. No base quality values were provided; no much bigger clone lies one nucleotide off.

One collaborating source in Seattle enrolled patients while the patients were actively infected and followed the patients over time throughout the course of disease. Each collaborating institution followed its own protocols to collect whole blood in K2EDTA tubes. For TCRbeta analysis, collaborators shipped samples in one of three forms: frozen whole blood, isolated PBMCs, or DNA extracted from either of those sample types. Input material: peripheral blood. The clonotype comes from a woman aged 80 or over with COVID-19, enrolled during active disease. This chain joins TRBV6-2 or TRBV6-3 to TRBJ2-5, with TRBD2 as a weak D call on 6 bases. CDR3 loop: CASSYAGRGLGYF. In nucleotide form, the sequence is TGTGCCAGCAGTTACGCTGGGCGGGGCCTAGGGTACTTC.